This TCR beta chain was profiled in a study of shared clonotypes between healthy human individuals. Using immunoSEQ multiplex PCR, the repertoire was profiled, and TCRdb retains in-frame clones only, with some absent. The top ten hold approximately 1.7% of the sample, which has roughly 700,000 clones, about 74% seen once. About this clone: Within the sample, other DNA sequences also encode this same CDR3.

The CDR3 spans 13 residues. CDR1 LNHDA and CDR2 SQIVND come from the germline V gene (reference sequence). V lost 3 bases to trimming and J lost 1 base, with 5 bases between them. The receptor was isolated from a woman aged 25-40 years in good health. The rearrangement joins TRBV19 to TRBJ2-3, with D uncertain. The sequencing input was memory CD4+ T cells sorted from blood. Subset described: CD45RA-negative fraction. The CDR3 loop reads CASSIQGTDTQYF. The CDR3 DNA sequence: TGTGCCAGTAGTATTCAGGGCACAGATACGCAGTATTTT.